Below are 21 T cell receptor beta chains sequenced from a single sample in a study of T cells in Graves' hyperthyroidism and ophthalmopathy. Amplification of TCR beta CDR3 regions used RNA as the template. The study used the HTBI primer set for a first-round RT-PCR of the TCR CDR3. TCRdb independently ran MiXCR on the multiplex PCR reads; one entry per CDR3 protein. Among 360,000 or so distinct CDR3 sequences listed, about a fifth were seen once. The specimen sequenced was blood. These receptors came from a young woman with Graves' hyperthyroidism.

This clonotype was counted only a few times. The chain recombines TRBV5-1 with TRBJ2-5, with 8 bases matching TRBD1. This CDR3 is 14 amino acids long. The germline gives CDR1 SGHRS, CDR2 YFSETQ. J was trimmed by 7 bases and V by 2 bases; bases with no gene match: 7. The CDR3 sequence: CASSFGQGGGTQYF. In DNA, the CDR3 is TGCGCCAGCAGCTTTGGACAGGGTGGTGGGACCCAGTACTTC.

A remark on this clonotype: This may come from a read error, since a much larger clone is one base off. The chain links TRBV2 to TRBJ2-7, with D hard to call. Germline CDR1 reads SNHLY; CDR2 reads FYNNEI. There are 13 residues in the CDR3. V lost 6 bases and J 3 bases, leaving 12 bases between the germline ends. The CDR3 sequence: CASREETFYEQYF. The DNA for the CDR3 is TGTGCCAGCAGAGAGGAGACCTTCTACGAGCAGTACTTC.

This chain's CDR3 is CASSPTPGQGAVWTQYF. The CDR3 coding sequence is TGCGCCAGCAGCCCGACGCCGGGACAGGGGGCCGTTTGGACCCAGTACTTC. The chain is built from TRBV4-1 and TRBJ2-5, with 12 nucleotides matching TRBD1. The V segment lost 4 bases and the J segment 7 bases; nucleotides outside the gene matches: 13. The CDR3 runs 17 residues. Germline CDR1 and CDR2: MGHRA and YSYEKL.

This clonotype showed up many times. This sequence joins TRBV6-1 and TRBJ2-7; 9 bases are a match to TRBD1. Germline V gene data show CDR1 as MNHNS and CDR2 as SASEGT. The CDR3 length is 15 residues. The V and J ends lost 5 bases and 3 bases, in that order; junction bases with no gene match: 8. The CDR3 loop is CASSPGQGSIYEQYF. In nucleotides, the CDR3 is TGTGCCAGCAGTCCGGGACAGGGTAGTATCTACGAGCAGTACTTC.

This sequence joins TRBV15 and TRBJ2-2; D uncertain. The germline gives CDR1 LNHNV, CDR2 YYDKDF (reference sequence). Trimming cost V 4 bases and J 5 bases, with 5 bases left between them. This CDR3 has 12 residues. As DNA, the CDR3 is TGTGCCACCAGCACCGATACCGGGGAGCTGTTTTTT. Amino acid sequence: CATSTDTGELFF.

The V call is TRBV19, the J call TRBJ1-5; 8 nucleotides line up with TRBD1. With V trimmed by 3 bases and J by 0 bases, 7 bases remained unmatched. This CDR3 contains 17 residues. The germline V gene encodes CDR1 LNHDA and CDR2 SQIVND (reference sequence). CDR3 sequence (DNA): TGTGCCAGTAGTATGTATACAGGGGGTTTTAGCAATCAGCCCCAGCATTTT. Protein sequence: CASSMYTGGFSNQPQHF.

This clonotype has at least ten counts. The rearrangement joins TRBV12-3 or TRBV12-4 to TRBJ2-5; the D gene could be TRBD1 or TRBD2 (5 bases each). Trimming shortened V by 6 bases and J by 5 bases, and 19 bases separated the two germline ends. This CDR3 spans 15 amino acids. CDR3 loop: CASSSKGRPTETQYF. CDR3 bases: TGTGCCAGCAGCTCGAAGGGACGGCCGACGGAGACCCAGTACTTC.

This clonotype was counted a single time. V usage is TRBV25-1 and J usage is TRBJ2-5, with 7 bases lining up with TRBD2. CDR3 length equals 14 residues. Trimming removed 8 bases from V and 1 base from J; junction bases left unmatched: 7. In germline, CDR1 is MGHDK, CDR2 SYGVNS. The CDR3, as DNA: TGTGCCAGCGGCCCCATAGCGGGCCAAGAGACCCAGTACTTC. It translates to CASGPIAGQETQYF.

This clonotype showed up just a few times. This chain connects TRBV27 to TRBJ1-5; unclear D gene. The CDR3 runs to 14 residues. Deletions cut 4 bases from V and 3 bases from J, with 10 bases between. Germline-derived CDR1 and CDR2 are MNHEY and SMNVEV (reference sequence). The CDR3 sequence: CASSYGRNNQPQHF. The CDR3 DNA follows: TGTGCCAGCAGTTACGGTCGAAACAATCAGCCCCAGCATTTT.

This clonotype was picked up many times. V gene TRBV12-3 or TRBV12-4 combines with J gene TRBJ2-7, with D perhaps being TRBD1 or TRBD2 (7 bases each). This CDR3 has 20 residues. V was cut by 0 bases and J by 3 bases, with 27 bases left in between. The CDR3 sequence: CASSLAPQRGPKASGYEQYF. DNA of the CDR3: TGTGCCAGCAGTTTAGCCCCTCAAAGGGGGCCTAAGGCTAGCGGCTACGAGCAGTACTTC.

This sequence joins TRBV28 and TRBJ1-5; no reliable D call. Trimming took off 3 bases at V and 7 bases at J, with 10 bases between the two ends. CDR3 length: 13 amino acids. CDR1 is MDHEN, CDR2 SYDVKM, per germline. Written as DNA, the CDR3 is TGTGCCAGCAGTTTGGGGTTACACCAGCCCCAGCATTTT. Amino acid sequence: CASSLGLHQPQHF.

At least ten counts were recorded for this clonotype. The chain has TRBV12-3 or TRBV12-4 and TRBJ2-5; 8 bases are a match to TRBD2. V shed 1 base and J 1 base; nucleotides not matched to a gene: 2. The CDR3 contains 15 residues. CDR3 in amino acids: CASSLDRGGQETQYF. The CDR3 DNA reads TGTGCCAGCAGTTTAGACCGGGGGGGCCAAGAGACCCAGTACTTC.

The rearrangement links TRBV5-1 to TRBJ2-1; D is uncertain. The CDR3 is 14 amino acids. Germline CDR1 and CDR2: SGHRS and YFSETQ. V was clipped by 4 bases and J by 6 bases, with 14 bases between them. This CDR3 reads CASSRAGWANEQFF. CDR3 DNA sequence: TGCGCCAGCAGCCGGGCCGGATGGGCCAATGAGCAGTTCTTC.

CDR3 in amino acids: CASSEGLHGYTF. The CDR3 DNA reads as TGTGCCAGCAGTGAAGGGCTCCATGGCTACACCTTC. The chain uses TRBV6-1 and TRBJ1-2; D is undetermined. V lost 1 base, J lost 6 bases, and 6 bases lay in between. The germline V gene encodes CDR1 MNHNS and CDR2 SASEGT. CDR3 length: 12 amino acids.

This clonotype occurred many times. The rearrangement uses TRBV7-2 and TRBJ1-5, with D maybe TRBD1 (6 bases). V was cut by 2 bases and J by 0 bases, with 11 bases left in between. CDR1 is SGHTA, CDR2 FQGNSA, per germline. CDR3 length equals 16 residues. This CDR3 reads CASSLPGQDSNQPQHF. The CDR3 bases are TGTGCCAGCAGCTTACCGGGACAAGATAGCAATCAGCCCCAGCATTTT.

This clonotype has a count of ten or more. The V and J genes are TRBV4-1 and TRBJ1-5; D perhaps matches TRBD1 (5 bases). Trimming removed 4 bases at V and 7 bases at J, with 17 bases between. CDR1 is MGHRA and CDR2 is YSYEKL in the germline V gene. This CDR3 region has 15 residues. The CDR3 loop reads CASSPNAGRGQPQHF. The CDR3 DNA reads TGCGCCAGCAGCCCCAACGCAGGGCGGGGGCAGCCCCAGCATTTT.

This clonotype has a count of ten or more. The V gene is TRBV10-3, the J gene TRBJ2-7, with TRBD1 matching over 9 bases. The V gene end was trimmed by 6 bases and the J gene end by 4 bases; junction bases not matched to a gene: 7. The germline V gene encodes CDR1 ENHRY and CDR2 SYGVKD. This CDR3 spans 14 amino acids. This CDR3 is CAIRELQGAYEQYF. For the CDR3, the DNA is TGTGCCATCAGAGAATTACAGGGGGCGTACGAGCAGTACTTC.

This clonotype was counted at least ten times. Written as DNA, the CDR3 is TGCGCCAGCAGCTTGGAGCCGGGACAGGGGGATCAGCCCCAGCATTTT. Protein: CASSLEPGQGDQPQHF. The chain carries TRBV5-1 and TRBJ1-5; 11 nucleotides agree with TRBD1. Germline V gene lookup returns CDR1 SGHRS and CDR2 YFSETQ. The CDR3 extends over 16 amino acids. Trimming took 0 bases from V and 5 from J; bases not matched to a gene: 4.

The chain is built from TRBV7-8 and TRBJ2-5, with D unresolved. Germline CDR1 and CDR2: SGHVS and FQNEAQ. V shed 1 base and J shed 2 bases, with 14 bases lying between them. This CDR3 is 16 amino acids long. The CDR3 DNA reads TGTGCCAGCAGCTTAGTAATATCCGGAATTCAAGAGACCCAGTACTTC. This codes for CASSLVISGIQETQYF.

This clonotype was seen repeatedly, ten times or more. V and J are TRBV6-5 and TRBJ1-5, with D maybe TRBD1 (5 bases). The CDR3 totals 14 residues. V gave up 2 bases and J gave up 6 bases, with 11 bases separating them. Germline V gives CDR1 MNHEY, CDR2 SVGAGI. The CDR3 region is CASSYAGEGQPQHF. DNA for the CDR3: TGTGCCAGCAGTTACGCGGGGGAGGGTCAGCCCCAGCATTTT.

The chain combines TRBV7-2 with TRBJ2-7; 10 positions match TRBD1. The germline gives CDR1 SGHTA, CDR2 FQGNSA. J was trimmed by 3 bases and V by 5 bases; bases with no gene match: 4. This CDR3 contains 14 residues. The CDR3 DNA follows: TGTGCCAGCAGCAATGACAGGGGGCACTACGAGCAGTACTTC. Its translation is CASSNDRGHYEQYF.